Listed here are 32 T cell receptor beta chains from one sample, sequenced in a study of T cells in Graves' hyperthyroidism and ophthalmopathy. There were TCR beta CDR3 regions amplified from RNA transcripts. The HTBI primer set drove a first-round RT-PCR of the TCR CDR3. MiXCR, run by TCRdb on the multiplex PCR reads, gives a single entry per CDR3 protein. The sample has about 330,000 distinct CDR3 sequences, roughly an eighth seen once. The sequenced material came from blood. The receptors derive from a woman aged 40-49 years with Graves' ophthalmopathy.

The chain recombines TRBV15 with TRBJ2-1; the match to TRBD2 covers 7 bases. After removal of 3 bases from V and 5 bases from J, the junction contained 10 bases not matched to a gene. The CDR3 is 16 residues long. Germline assignment: CDR1 LNHNV and CDR2 YYDKDF (reference sequence). CDR3 region: CATSRDLAEWHNEQFF. The CDR3 nucleotides are TGTGCCACCAGCAGGGACCTAGCGGAGTGGCACAATGAGCAGTTCTTC.

The CDR3 sequence is CASSANENSPLHF. As DNA, the CDR3 is TGTGCCAGCAGTGCCAATGAGAATTCACCCCTCCACTTT. J is TRBJ1-6 and V is TRBV6-1; D is unclear. This CDR3 has 13 amino acids. Germline CDR1 and CDR2: MNHNS and SASEGT. Trimming removed 4 bases from V and 7 bases from J, with 8 bases in between.

Ten or more counts support this clonotype. The chain is built from TRBV7-9 and TRBJ2-7, with 10 bases identical to TRBD2. This CDR3 region has 14 residues. Germline CDR1 SEHNR, CDR2 FQNEAQ (reference sequence). The V and J ends lost 2 bases and 3 bases, in that order; junction bases with no gene match: 1. CDR3 coding DNA: TGTGCCAGCAGCTTATCTAGCGGGGGCTACGAGCAGTACTTC. Protein sequence: CASSLSSGGYEQYF.

In this sample, this clonotype turned up many times. The gene calls are TRBV24-1 and TRBJ1-5, with 11 bases that match TRBD1. This CDR3 is 15 amino acids long. Unmatched junction bases numbered 5, after V lost 8 bases and J lost 3 bases. Germline V CDR1 and CDR2: KGHDR, SFDVKD. The DNA for the CDR3 is TGTGCCACCAACTCGGGACAGGGGGACAATCAGCCCCAGCATTTT. This codes for CATNSGQGDNQPQHF.

This clonotype has at least ten counts. The chain has TRBV28 and TRBJ2-7, with 11 bases fitting TRBD2. Germline V gene data show CDR1 as MDHEN and CDR2 as SYDVKM. The CDR3 totals 15 residues. Trimming removed 5 bases from V and 2 bases from J; junction bases left unmatched: 5. CDR3: CASSKISGRAYEQYF. CDR3 nucleotide sequence: TGTGCCAGCAGTAAGATTAGCGGGAGGGCCTACGAGCAGTACTTC.

The sample holds many counts of this clonotype. The CDR3 region has the DNA TGTGCCAGCAGTTGGACCCCGGGACTAGCTCCCTCCGAGCAGTACTTC. Its translation: CASSWTPGLAPSEQYF. The V call is TRBV12-3 or TRBV12-4, the J call TRBJ2-7; 9 bases line up with TRBD2. Germline trimming cut 4 bases from V and 6 bases from J; bases unmatched to any gene: 13. CDR3 size: 16 residues.

The chain employs TRBV7-9 and TRBJ2-1; D possibly corresponds to TRBD2 (6 bases). V was cut by 5 bases and J by 6 bases, with 17 bases left in between. The CDR3 is 15 amino acids. In germline, CDR1 is SEHNR, CDR2 FQNEAQ (reference sequence). The CDR3 region has the DNA TGTGCCAGCAGCCTCCAGACTAGAAGAGGCAATGAGCAGTTCTTC. It codes for CASSLQTRRGNEQFF. Full variable domain (missing parts from reference TRBV7-9 and TRBJ2-1): DTGVSQNPRHKITKRGQNVTFRCDPISEHNRLYWYRQTLGQGPEFLTYFQNEAQLEKSRLLSDRFSAERPKGSFSTLEIQRTEQGDSAMYLCASSLQTRRGNEQFFGPGTRLTVL.

A few counts support this clonotype. The chain links TRBV7-9 to TRBJ1-2; no definite D call. From germline, CDR1 is SEHNR and CDR2 FQNEAQ (reference sequence). This CDR3 has 11 amino acids. Trimming removed 7 bases at V and 8 bases at J, with 11 bases between. This CDR3 reads CASTQINGYTF. CDR3 DNA: TGTGCCAGCACCCAAATAAACGGCTACACCTTC.

This clonotype was seen repeatedly, ten times or more. This chain joins TRBV12-5 and TRBJ1-5, with D perhaps matching TRBD1 (5 bases). Between the trimmed V and J ends, which lost 1 base and 4 bases, there was a span of 11 bases. CDR1 is LGHNT, CDR2 FRNRAP, per germline. The CDR3 is made up of 15 amino acids. The chain's CDR3 is CASGLAGLRNQPQHF. CDR3 DNA: TGTGCTAGTGGTTTGGCAGGGCTTCGTAATCAGCCCCAGCATTTT.

This clonotype was seen many times. The rearrangement joins TRBV7-2 to TRBJ2-7; D remains unclear. CDR1 SGHTA and CDR2 FQGNSA come from the germline V gene. V shed 1 base and J shed 1 base, with 8 bases lying between them. The CDR3 has 14 residues. In DNA form, the CDR3 reads TGTGCCAGCAGCTTAGTAGAGGATTCCTACGAGCAGTACTTC. Amino acid sequence: CASSLVEDSYEQYF. The full variable domain, in which reference TRBV7-2 and TRBJ2-7 provide the parts outside the CDR3, is GAGVSQSPSNKVTEKGKDVELRCDPISGHTALYWYRQSLGQGLEFLIYFQGNSAPDKSGLPSDRFSAERTGGSVSTLTIQRTQQEDSAVYLCASSLVEDSYEQYFGPGTRLTVT.

The table lists this clonotype with a few counts. This chain joins TRBV19 and TRBJ2-5; D not certain. The CDR3 length is 15 residues. The V and J ends lost 3 bases and 2 bases respectively, with 13 bases between them. CDR1 is LNHDA and CDR2 is SQIVND in the germline V gene (reference sequence). CDR3 residues: CASSINPDHQETQYF. CDR3 sequence (DNA): TGTGCCAGTAGTATTAACCCAGACCATCAAGAGACCCAGTACTTC.

At least ten counts were recorded for this clonotype. V gene TRBV2 combines with J gene TRBJ1-1; D uncertain. Germline V gene sequence: CDR1 SNHLY, CDR2 FYNNEI. Trimming removed 3 bases from V and 4 bases from J, with 9 bases in between. CDR3 length: 13 amino acids. DNA of the CDR3: TGTGCCAGCAGTGAGCGTTGGGGCACTGAAGCTTTCTTT. As protein: CASSERWGTEAFF.

The V call is TRBV12-3 or TRBV12-4, the J call TRBJ2-2; D perhaps matches TRBD2 (7 bases). This CDR3 is 17 amino acids long. The V and J ends lost 3 bases and 3 bases respectively, with 17 bases between them. The CDR3 region is CASSFRLGGAHTGELFF. CDR3 sequence (DNA): TGTGCCAGCAGTTTTAGGTTGGGGGGGGCCCACACCGGGGAGCTGTTTTTT.

This clonotype has ten or more counts. This chain connects TRBV28 to TRBJ2-7; D gene ambiguous. V lost 2 bases to trimming and J lost 5 bases, with 13 bases between them. The CDR3 runs to 14 residues. Germline CDR1 and CDR2: MDHEN and SYDVKM. This CDR3 is CASSLVVRRDEQYF. CDR3 sequence (DNA): TGTGCCAGCAGTTTAGTCGTCCGTCGGGACGAGCAGTACTTC.

This clonotype turned up a few times. V and J are TRBV20-1 and TRBJ1-2, with 9 positions matching TRBD1. V shed 4 bases and J 5 bases; nucleotides not matched to a gene: 5. Looked up from germline, CDR1 is DFQATT and CDR2 is SNEGSKA (reference sequence). The CDR3 sequence is 13 residues long. This chain's CDR3 is CSATTGTGYGYTF. CDR3 nucleotide sequence: TGCAGTGCTACTACCGGGACAGGGTATGGCTACACCTTC.

V gene TRBV9 combines with J gene TRBJ2-2; 12 bases match TRBD2. The CDR3 extends over 20 amino acids. The V gene end was trimmed by 0 bases and the J gene end by 5 bases; junction bases not matched to a gene: 14. Per germline, CDR1 SGDLS and CDR2 YYNGEE. CDR3 in amino acids: CASSVVPSGGAWGRTGELFF. The CDR3 bases are TGTGCCAGCAGCGTAGTCCCTAGCGGGGGGGCCTGGGGGAGAACCGGGGAGCTGTTTTTT.

This clonotype was observed at least ten times. The chain couples TRBV7-9 to TRBJ2-4; no clear D. The CDR3 runs 15 residues. Germline V CDR1 and CDR2: SEHNR, FQNEAQ (reference sequence). The germline V and J ends were trimmed by 1 base and 6 bases, with 13 bases remaining between them. The CDR3 reads CASSLDRGGGNIQYF. In DNA form, the CDR3 reads TGTGCCAGCAGCTTAGACCGCGGCGGCGGAAACATTCAGTACTTC.

This clonotype was picked up many times. The gene calls are TRBV3-1 and TRBJ2-3; D unresolved. Trimming shortened V by 0 bases and J by 2 bases, and 18 bases separated the two germline ends. The germline V gene has CDR1 LGHDT and CDR2 YNNKEL (reference sequence). The CDR3 loop spans 18 amino acids. This chain's CDR3 is CASSQEGFADEFTDTQYF. The CDR3 DNA sequence: TGTGCCAGCAGCCAAGAGGGATTTGCGGACGAATTCACAGATACGCAGTATTTT.

A few counts support this clonotype. The chain couples TRBV30 to TRBJ2-3; 8 nucleotides match TRBD2. The CDR3 consists of 14 residues. The junction had 2 bases not matched to a gene; V was cut back by 0 bases and J by 3 bases. Germline CDR1 GTSNPN, CDR2 SVGIG (reference sequence). CDR3 DNA: TGTGCCTGGAGTGTTTTAGCGGGGACAGATACGCAGTATTTT. Its translation: CAWSVLAGTDTQYF.

The J gene is TRBJ2-2, the V gene TRBV9; TRBD1 matches at 9 bases. CDR1 is SGDLS, CDR2 YYNGEE, per germline. The CDR3 runs 15 residues. V gave up 1 base and J gave up 7 bases; unmatched junction bases: 5. In nucleotides, the CDR3 is TGTGCCAGCAGCGTAAGGGGACAGGGCATCGGGGAGCTGTTTTTT. This encodes CASSVRGQGIGELFF.

There are many counts of this clonotype. The chain is built from TRBV20-1 and TRBJ2-7, with D possibly TRBD2 on 6 matching bases. Trimming removed 0 bases at V and 2 bases at J, with 11 bases between. Germline V CDR1 and CDR2: DFQATT, SNEGSKA (reference sequence). CDR3 size: 14 residues. The CDR3 DNA sequence: TGCAGTGCTAGAGATGAATCGGGGGCCTACGAGCAGTACTTC. It translates to CSARDESGAYEQYF.

The table lists this clonotype with many counts. The chain recombines TRBV28 with TRBJ2-1, with TRBD2 matching 13 bases. This CDR3 is 20 amino acids long. The V segment lost 3 bases and the J segment 0 bases; nucleotides outside the gene matches: 11. The germline V gene encodes CDR1 MDHEN and CDR2 SYDVKM. The CDR3 spells CASSLLLAGGRPHSYNEQFF. The CDR3 DNA is TGTGCCAGCAGTTTGCTACTAGCGGGAGGGCGCCCCCACTCCTACAATGAGCAGTTCTTC.

V usage is TRBV10-3 and J usage is TRBJ2-2; D is uncertain. Germline V gene lookup returns CDR1 ENHRY and CDR2 SYGVKD. V lost 3 bases to trimming and J lost 8 bases, with 19 bases between them. CDR3 length: 16 residues. The CDR3 here is CAISDPQFGPKGELFF. CDR3 DNA sequence: TGTGCCATCAGTGACCCTCAATTTGGTCCCAAAGGGGAGCTGTTTTTT.

The sample holds many counts of this clonotype. The J gene is TRBJ1-1, the V gene TRBV2; D is perhaps TRBD1 (5 bases). The CDR3 runs to 16 residues. Germline CDR1 is SNHLY and CDR2 is FYNNEI. The V end lost 6 bases, the J end lost 6 bases, and 23 bases lay between the germline ends. As DNA, the CDR3 is TGTGCCAGCAGATCGGGACTTTTGGGGTTTATCTCTGAAGCTTTCTTT. Translating it yields CASRSGLLGFISEAFF. The entire variable domain, with the rest obtained from reference TRBV2 and TRBJ1-1, is as follows: EPEVTQTPSHQVTQMGQEVILRCVPISNHLYFYWYRQILGQKVEFLVSFYNNEISEKSEIFDDQFSVERPDGSNFTLKIRSTKLEDSAMYFCASRSGLLGFISEAFFGQGTRLTVV.

This chain joins TRBV20-1 and TRBJ1-1; no reliable D call. Germline CDR1 and CDR2: DFQATT and SNEGSKA (reference sequence). The length of the CDR3 is 13 residues. Trimming shortened V by 5 bases and J by 5 bases, and 15 bases separated the two germline ends. The CDR3 reads CSAAGPSRTEAFF. The CDR3, as DNA: TGCAGTGCTGCGGGCCCCAGCAGGACTGAAGCTTTCTTT.

This clonotype was detected many times. The V and J genes are TRBV2 and TRBJ1-6; tentatively, D is TRBD1 (5 bases). This CDR3 region has 13 residues. Germline lookup yields CDR1 SNHLY and CDR2 FYNNEI. Trimming pared 9 bases from V and 9 bases from J, leaving 15 bases between. In DNA form, the CDR3 reads TGTGCCAGAGGGGACGGCCTCAGTTCACCCCTCCACTTT. Translation gives CARGDGLSSPLHF.

This clonotype came up once. This chain joins TRBV20-1 and TRBJ2-7, with D hard to call. V gave up 4 bases and J gave up 6 bases, with 16 bases separating them. CDR3 length: 13 amino acids. Germline lookup yields CDR1 DFQATT and CDR2 SNEGSKA (reference sequence). CDR3 sequence (DNA): TGCAGTGCTAATCCTTTTGGCCCTGCCGAGCAGTACTTC. The encoded protein is CSANPFGPAEQYF.

The sample holds a few counts of this clonotype. The gene calls are TRBV7-9 and TRBJ2-1; 8 bases match TRBD2. V lost 2 bases, J lost 8 bases, and 17 bases stayed unmatched. From germline, CDR1 is SEHNR and CDR2 FQNEAQ (reference sequence). The CDR3 has 18 amino acids. Written as DNA, the CDR3 is TGTGCCAGCAGCTTATCCGCTGAGTGGGCGGGAGGATTAGATGAGCAGTTCTTC. This codes for CASSLSAEWAGGLDEQFF.

Comment on this clonotype: A much larger clone differs by one base, so this may be a read error. V is TRBV20-1 and J is TRBJ2-1; no clear D. The CDR3 extends over 14 amino acids. Germline V gene lookup returns CDR1 DFQATT and CDR2 SNEGSKA (reference sequence). V lost 6 bases to trimming and J lost 5 bases, with 17 bases between them. The CDR3 spells CSAGELDGHNEQFF. Here the CDR3 DNA reads TGCAGTGCCGGCGAACTGGACGGACACAATGAGCAGTTCTTC.

The genes are TRBV11-2 and TRBJ1-5; D uncertain. The CDR3 has 16 amino acids. Trimming stripped 1 base from V and 2 bases from J, with 12 bases between. Germline assignment: CDR1 SGHAT and CDR2 FQNNGV. The CDR3 DNA reads as TGTGCCAGCAGCTTAGTGGCGGGGAGCGGCAATCAGCCCCAGCATTTT. It encodes CASSLVAGSGNQPQHF.

This clonotype was counted many times. The V and J genes are TRBV19 and TRBJ1-2, with a weak D call TRBD1 (5 bases). This CDR3 is built from 12 residues. Looked up from germline, CDR1 is LNHDA and CDR2 is SQIVND (reference sequence). The V and J ends lost 7 bases and 7 bases respectively, with 13 bases between them. Here the CDR3 DNA reads TGTGCCAGTAATACTGCTGGGGGTGGCTACACCTTC. It codes for CASNTAGGGYTF.

There are a few counts of this clonotype. It may be a read error: a sequence one base away is much more abundant. The chain employs TRBV28 and TRBJ2-7; TRBD1 or TRBD2 may be the D gene (6 bases each). The CDR3 is 15 amino acids. From germline, CDR1 is MDHEN and CDR2 SYDVKM. The CDR3 region is CASTPGAPGGYERYF. The CDR3, as DNA: TGTGCCAGCACTCCGGGAGCTCCCGGGGGCTACGAGCGGTACTTC.